These 17 T cell receptor beta chains were sequenced from one sample in a study of control samples from healthy donors and cancer patients. Sequencing was performed with immunoSEQ multiplex PCR; in TCRdb, only in-frame clones are kept and a portion is missing. In the table there are 63,000 or so clones, around 90% of which are singletons. Sequenced sample: PBMCs. The receptor set was obtained from a man in his sixties with colorectal cancer.

The chain is built from TRBV30 and TRBJ2-3, with D maybe TRBD2 (5 bases). The germline V gene has CDR1 GTSNPN and CDR2 SVGIG (reference sequence). Trimming left V 0 bases short and J 8 bases short, with 15 bases between. The CDR3 sequence is 14 residues long. The CDR3 reads CAWSVSGRGGTQYF. The CDR3 coding sequence is TGTGCCTGGAGTGTATCTGGGAGAGGAGGTACGCAGTATTTT.

The gene calls are TRBV4-2 and TRBJ1-3, with D perhaps matching TRBD1 (6 bases). Trimming shortened V by 0 bases and J by 4 bases, and 10 bases separated the two germline ends. The CDR3 is 15 amino acids. Germline V gene data show CDR1 as LGHNA and CDR2 as YNFKEQ. As DNA, the CDR3 is TGTGCCAGCAGCCAAGACTTGGGGGCGGGAAACACCATATATTTT. Protein product: CASSQDLGAGNTIYF.

This clone was recorded a few times. The rearrangement links TRBV2 to TRBJ2-5, with 7 positions matching TRBD2. Germline V gene lookup returns CDR1 SNHLY and CDR2 FYNNEI. The J segment lost 5 bases and the V segment lost 8 bases, leaving 5 bases of the junction unmatched. The CDR3 runs to 12 residues. CDR3 in DNA: TGTGCCAGCTCGGGGGGATCTGAGACCCAGTACTTC. Protein product: CASSGGSETQYF.

This chain uses TRBV6-5 with TRBJ1-2; tentatively, D is TRBD1 (5 bases). The CDR3 has 12 residues. Per germline, CDR1 MNHEY and CDR2 SVGAGI. Deletions cut 3 bases from V and 7 bases from J, with 9 bases between. The CDR3 DNA reads TGTGCCAGCAGTTATGGGGCCGGTGGCTACACCTTC. Translation gives CASSYGAGGYTF.

The CDR3 protein is CASSGTRGYNEQFF. The CDR3 coding sequence is TGTGCCAGCAGTGGGACTAGGGGTTACAATGAGCAGTTCTTC. The chain has TRBV2 and TRBJ2-1, with 7 bases matching TRBD2. Per germline, CDR1 SNHLY and CDR2 FYNNEI. The CDR3 extends over 14 amino acids. V lost 4 bases and J lost 4; bases outside the gene matches: 4.

The rearrangement uses TRBV11-1 and TRBJ2-7, with D possibly being TRBD1 (6 bases). The germline V and J ends were trimmed by 5 bases and 4 bases, with 12 bases remaining between them. This CDR3 region has 13 residues. CDR1 SGHAT and CDR2 FQDESV come from the germline V gene (reference sequence). The CDR3 bases are TGTGCCAGCAGCGTGGGACATTCTTACGAGCAGTACTTC. Its protein is CASSVGHSYEQYF.

The V gene is TRBV2, the J gene TRBJ1-6; D is undetermined. The CDR3 has 17 residues. Per germline, CDR1 SNHLY and CDR2 FYNNEI. V lost 6 bases and J lost 5, with 20 bases in between. The CDR3 reads CASSVRGGLIDNSPLHF. DNA of the CDR3: TGTGCCAGCAGCGTACGGGGAGGTTTAATTGATAATTCACCCCTCCACTTT.

The chain joins TRBV28 to TRBJ2-7; D assignment may be TRBD1 or TRBD2 (5 bases each). V lost 7 bases and J 4 bases, leaving 14 bases between the germline ends. CDR3 length equals 13 residues. CDR1 MDHEN and CDR2 SYDVKM come from the germline V gene. The CDR3 coding sequence is TGTGCCAGCACCAGGGACGGACGTTACGAGCAGTACTTC. Protein: CASTRDGRYEQYF.

The chain is built from TRBV4-1 and TRBJ2-5, with D uncertain. Trimming took off 3 bases at V and 4 bases at J, with 3 bases between the two ends. The CDR3 consists of 11 residues. Germline-derived CDR1 and CDR2 are MGHRA and YSYEKL. The CDR3 is CASSHRETQYF. The CDR3 DNA follows: TGCGCCAGCAGCCATAGAGAGACCCAGTACTTC.

This clone appeared a single time. CDR3 amino acids: CASSPAGKSYEQYF. DNA of the CDR3: TGTGCCAGCAGTCCAGCAGGAAAGTCCTACGAGCAGTACTTC. The J gene is TRBJ2-7, the V gene TRBV2, with D hard to call. The CDR3 has 14 residues. The ends were cut back, 5 bases at V and 1 base at J, with 12 bases in the middle. The germline V gene has CDR1 SNHLY and CDR2 FYNNEI.

About this clone: One end of the junction fails to match germline, which may point to a read error. This chain links TRBV10-3 with TRBJ2-3; no reliable D call. In germline, CDR1 is ENHRY, CDR2 SYGVKD. This CDR3 comprises 13 residues. In DNA form, the CDR3 reads TGTGCCATCAGTGACTCCCCCAGTCGCGGTATTACCTTT. Protein: CAISDSPSRGITF.

V is TRBV6-5 and J is TRBJ1-4; no clear D. V lost 10 bases to trimming and J lost 0 bases, with 6 bases between them. CDR3 length: 12 amino acids. CDR1 MNHEY and CDR2 SVGAGI come from the germline V gene. CDR3: CATFATNEKLFF. The CDR3 coding sequence is TGTGCCACATTTGCAACTAATGAAAAACTGTTTTTT.

J is TRBJ1-5 and V is TRBV6-2 or TRBV6-3, with D possibly matching TRBD1 (6 bases). Per germline, CDR1 MNHEY and CDR2 SVGEGT. This CDR3 has 16 residues. Trimming removed 6 bases at V and 1 base at J, with 16 bases between. CDR3 residues: CASSHREWRSNQPQHF. In DNA form, the CDR3 reads TGTGCCAGCAGCCACAGGGAGTGGAGGAGCAATCAGCCCCAGCATTTT.

The chain uses TRBV6-5 and TRBJ2-6, with D hard to call. The CDR3 is 15 amino acids. CDR1 is MNHEY and CDR2 is SVGAGI in the germline V gene. Trimming removed 5 bases from V and 0 bases from J, with 8 bases in between. The CDR3 protein is CASSTVNSGANVLTF. CDR3 bases: TGTGCCAGCAGTACAGTCAACTCTGGGGCCAACGTCCTGACTTTC.

By sample fraction, this clone is medium-sized. The chain combines TRBV7-2 with TRBJ2-7, with TRBD2 matching over 9 bases. CDR1 is SGHTA and CDR2 is FQGNSA in the germline V gene. V was pared by 3 bases and J by 0 bases, with 6 bases of the junction left unmatched. The CDR3 contains 16 residues. CDR3 DNA sequence: TGTGCCAGCAGCTTGACTAGCGGACTTAGCTCCTACGAGCAGTACTTC. This gives the protein CASSLTSGLSSYEQYF.

The genes are TRBV6-6 and TRBJ2-7; 7 nucleotides align to TRBD1. Per germline, CDR1 MNHNY and CDR2 SVGAGI (reference sequence). V lost 5 bases to trimming and J lost 4 bases; unmatched junction nucleotides: 11. The CDR3 sequence is 15 residues long. The DNA of the CDR3 is TGTGCCAGCAGTCCAACTGGACAGGTGGGTTACGAGCAGTACTTC. This translates into CASSPTGQVGYEQYF.

This CDR3 is CASSWGANTGELFF. In DNA form, the CDR3 reads TGTGCCAGCAGCTGGGGGGCGAACACCGGGGAGCTGTTTTTT. This rearrangement joins TRBV7-3 to TRBJ2-2; a possible D gene is TRBD2 (6 bases). Germline loops: CDR1 SGHTA, CDR2 FQGTGA. V was pared by 4 bases and J by 0 bases, with 6 bases between. This CDR3 region has 14 residues.